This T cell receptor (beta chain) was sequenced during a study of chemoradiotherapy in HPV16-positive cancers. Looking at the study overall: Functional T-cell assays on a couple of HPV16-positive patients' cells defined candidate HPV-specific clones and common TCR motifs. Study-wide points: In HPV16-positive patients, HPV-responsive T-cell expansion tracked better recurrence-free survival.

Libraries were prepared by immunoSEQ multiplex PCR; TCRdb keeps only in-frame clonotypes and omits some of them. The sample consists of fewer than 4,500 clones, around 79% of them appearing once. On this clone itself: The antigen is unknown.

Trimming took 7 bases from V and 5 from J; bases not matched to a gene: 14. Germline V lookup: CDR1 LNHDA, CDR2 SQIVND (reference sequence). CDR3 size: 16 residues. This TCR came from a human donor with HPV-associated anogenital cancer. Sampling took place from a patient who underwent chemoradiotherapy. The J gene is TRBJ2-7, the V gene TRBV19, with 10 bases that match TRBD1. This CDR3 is CASTTGVGTGADEQYF. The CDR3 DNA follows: TGTGCCAGTACCACCGGGGTAGGGACAGGGGCCGACGAGCAGTACTTC.